The rows below give T cell receptor beta chains drawn from one sample of a study of response to subunit inactivated influenza vaccine. Each CDR3 protein gets one entry after TCRdb re-called the RT-PCR reads with MiXCR. In the table there are roughly 160,000 distinct CDR3 sequences, 9.5% to 12% of which are singletons. The sample was CD8+ T cells sorted from PBMCs, taken less than 30 months after vaccination. These receptors came from a man aged 50 to 75 who received an inactivated influenza vaccine. Both conserved end residues are part of each CDR3. Fields, in order: V gene, clone size, D gene, J gene, CDR3 DNA, CDR3 protein. The D gene is left open where the match is weak. Where a row states a size, it is once, few, many or the class of an expanded clone; other rows omit it.

TRBV20-1,few,-,TRBJ2-1,TGCAGTGCTAGCCACCGTTCCCTGAGGATCGATGAGCAGTTCTTC,CSASHRSLRIDEQFF
TRBV24-1,few,-,TRBJ2-1,TGTGCCACCAGTGATTTATGGGCGGGACCTGGGGGGCAGTTCTTC,CATSDLWAGPGGQFF
TRBV20-1,-,-,TRBJ2-3,TGCAGTGCTCCACGACAGGGCACAGATACGCAGTATTTT,CSAPRQGTDTQYF
TRBV20-1,-,-,TRBJ2-4,TGCAGTGCTAGCATTACAGAAGCCAAAAACATTCAGTACTTC,CSASITEAKNIQYF
TRBV4-3,-,TRBD2,TRBJ2-3,TGCGCCAGCAGCCAACAGGTAGCGGGAGGAACAGATACGCAGTATTTT,CASSQQVAGGTDTQYF
TRBV7-9,few,TRBD1,TRBJ2-7,TGTGCCATGGGACAGGGGTCCGAGCAGTACTTC,CAMGQGSEQYF
TRBV9,few,-,TRBJ2-3,TGTGCCAGCAGCGTAGATAACAGTTTCACAGATACGCAGTATTTT,CASSVDNSFTDTQYF
TRBV3-1,many,-,TRBJ2-7,TGTGCCAGCAGCTACTTCGGGGACTCCTACGAGCAGTACTTC,CASSYFGDSYEQYF
TRBV9,-,-,TRBJ2-7,TGTGCCAGCAGCGTAACGGGGTCCTCCTACGAGCAGTACTTC,CASSVTGSSYEQYF
TRBV2,few,-,TRBJ1-2,TGTGCCAGCACTATTTCAAAACTTGGATGGAATGGCTACACCTTC,CASTISKLGWNGYTF
TRBV20-1,few,TRBD1,TRBJ2-5,TGCAGTGCGAGACAGGGGGCGAAAGAGACCCAGTACTTC,CSARQGAKETQYF
TRBV6-5,-,TRBD1,TRBJ1-4,TGTGCCAGCAGTTTACACCAAACAGGGGACGGGGAAAAACTGTTTTTT,CASSLHQTGDGEKLFF
TRBV10-3,-,-,TRBJ2-6,TGTGCCATCAGTGAGTCATTTGGGCGAACAGGGGCCAACGTCCTGACTTTC,CAISESFGRTGANVLTF
TRBV4-2,few,-,TRBJ2-3,TGTGCCAGCAGCCAAGCCATCGGGGCAAGGGGAACAGATACGCAGTATTTT,CASSQAIGARGTDTQYF
TRBV4-3,-,TRBD2,TRBJ2-7,TGCGCCAGCAGCCAAGAGGGGCCTAGCGGGAGGTACGAGCAGTACTTC,CASSQEGPSGRYEQYF
TRBV9,few,TRBD2,TRBJ2-1,TGTGCCAGCAGCCCCTGGACTAGCGGGAGAACAGATGAGCAGTTCTTC,CASSPWTSGRTDEQFF
TRBV7-6,few,TRBD2,TRBJ2-1,TGTGCCAGCAGCCCTAGCGGCACTGGAGAGCAGTTCTTC,CASSPSGTGEQFF
TRBV20-1,few,TRBD2,TRBJ2-7,TGCAGTGCTAGGGGGACTAGCGGAGAAATAGGGCGGTACGAGCAGTACTTC,CSARGTSGEIGRYEQYF
TRBV4-2,many,TRBD1,TRBJ2-7,TGTGCCAGCAGCCAAACAACAGGGGGATTCTACGAGCAGTACTTC,CASSQTTGGFYEQYF
TRBV7-6,few,TRBD1,TRBJ2-7,TGTGCCAGCAGCCCTGGACAGGCTCGAAGCTCCTACGAGCAGTACTTC,CASSPGQARSSYEQYF
TRBV4-3,many,TRBD1,TRBJ2-1,TGCGCCAGCAGCCAAGGGGACAGAGAATACAATGAGCAGTTCTTC,CASSQGDREYNEQFF
TRBV7-8,many,TRBD1,TRBJ1-4,TGTGCCAGCAGCGAACAGGGGGGGATTTCAACTAATGAAAAACTGTTTTTT,CASSEQGGISTNEKLFF
TRBV5-1,many,-,TRBJ2-7,TGCGCCAGCAGCTTGGCCGACAGGTCCTACGAGCAGTACTTC,CASSLADRSYEQYF
TRBV2,few,-,TRBJ2-1,TGTGCCAGCCAGAGGGGGTACAATGAGCAGTTCTTC,CASQRGYNEQFF
TRBV27,few,-,TRBJ2-1,TGTGCCAGCAGTTTTTCCGCTACCTCCTACAATGAGCAGTTCTTC,CASSFSATSYNEQFF
TRBV5-1,many,TRBD2,TRBJ2-1,TGCGCCAGCAGCTTGAACAGCGGGAGGGAGTCCTACAATGAGCAGTTCTTC,CASSLNSGRESYNEQFF
TRBV20-1,many,TRBD1,TRBJ2-7,TGCAGTGCTAGAGGGACAGGGGAATACGAGCAGTACTTC,CSARGTGEYEQYF
TRBV28,once,-,TRBJ1-6,TGTGCCAGCCTCCCCCTCGGGGGGGCAGTCAATTCACCCCTCCACTTT,CASLPLGGAVNSPLHF
TRBV7-9,many,-,TRBJ2-1,TGTGCCAGCAGCTTAGGGTATGGGGGTTGGAATGAGCAGTTCTTC,CASSLGYGGWNEQFF
TRBV20-1,few,-,TRBJ1-1,TGCAGTGCTATGGGAGGGGTAGCTTTCTTT,CSAMGGVAFF